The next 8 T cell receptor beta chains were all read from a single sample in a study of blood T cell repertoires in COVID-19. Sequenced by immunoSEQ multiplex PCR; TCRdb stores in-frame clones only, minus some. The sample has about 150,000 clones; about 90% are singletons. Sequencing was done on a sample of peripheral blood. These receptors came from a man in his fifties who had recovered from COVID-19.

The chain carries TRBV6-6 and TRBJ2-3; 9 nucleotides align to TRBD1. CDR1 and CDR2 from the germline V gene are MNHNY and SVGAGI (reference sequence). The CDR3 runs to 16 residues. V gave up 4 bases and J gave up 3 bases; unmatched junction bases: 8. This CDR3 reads CASSSLPGQGTDTQYF. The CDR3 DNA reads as TGTGCCAGCAGTTCACTACCGGGACAGGGTACAGATACGCAGTATTTT.

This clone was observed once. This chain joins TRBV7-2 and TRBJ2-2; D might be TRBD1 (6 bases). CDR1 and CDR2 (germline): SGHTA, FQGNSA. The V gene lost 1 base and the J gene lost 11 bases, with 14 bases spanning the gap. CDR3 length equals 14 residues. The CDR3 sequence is CASSLDPTGSELFF. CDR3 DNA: TGTGCCAGCAGCTTAGATCCGACAGGCTCTGAGCTGTTTTTT.

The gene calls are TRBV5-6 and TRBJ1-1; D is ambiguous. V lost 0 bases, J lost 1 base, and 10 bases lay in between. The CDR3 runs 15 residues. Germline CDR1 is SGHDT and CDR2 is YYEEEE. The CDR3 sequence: CASSLGLTRNTEAFF. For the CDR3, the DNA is TGTGCCAGCAGCTTGGGCCTCACACGGAACACTGAAGCTTTCTTT.

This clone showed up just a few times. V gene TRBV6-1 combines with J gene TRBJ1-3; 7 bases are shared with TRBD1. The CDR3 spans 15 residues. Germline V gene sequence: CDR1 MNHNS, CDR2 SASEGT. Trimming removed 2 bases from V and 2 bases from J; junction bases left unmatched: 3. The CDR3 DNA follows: TGTGCCAGCAGTGAAAGGGACAGACCTGGAAACACCATATATTTT. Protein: CASSERDRPGNTIYF.

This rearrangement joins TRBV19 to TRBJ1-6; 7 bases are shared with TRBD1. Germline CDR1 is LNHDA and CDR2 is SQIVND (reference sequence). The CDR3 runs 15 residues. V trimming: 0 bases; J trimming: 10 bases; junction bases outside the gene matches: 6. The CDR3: CASSIDDRAGSPLHF. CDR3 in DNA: TGTGCCAGTAGTATAGATGACAGGGCGGGATCACCCCTCCACTTT.

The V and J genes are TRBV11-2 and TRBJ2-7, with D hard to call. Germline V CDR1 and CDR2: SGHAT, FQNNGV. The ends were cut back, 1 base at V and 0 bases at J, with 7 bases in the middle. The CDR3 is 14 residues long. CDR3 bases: TGTGCCAGCAGCTTAGCTGAGGACTCCTACGAGCAGTACTTC. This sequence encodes CASSLAEDSYEQYF.

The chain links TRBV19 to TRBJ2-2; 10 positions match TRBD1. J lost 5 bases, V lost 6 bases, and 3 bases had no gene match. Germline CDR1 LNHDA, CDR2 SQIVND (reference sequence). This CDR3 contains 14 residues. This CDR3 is CASRWDRGTGELFF. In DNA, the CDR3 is TGTGCCAGTAGATGGGACAGGGGTACCGGGGAGCTGTTTTTT.

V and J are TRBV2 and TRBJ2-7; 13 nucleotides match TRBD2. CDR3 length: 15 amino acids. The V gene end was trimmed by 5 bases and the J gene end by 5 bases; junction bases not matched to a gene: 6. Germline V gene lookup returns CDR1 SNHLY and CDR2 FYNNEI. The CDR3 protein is CASSKTSGGRNEQYF. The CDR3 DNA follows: TGTGCCAGCAGTAAGACTAGCGGGGGGAGAAACGAGCAGTACTTC.